This T cell receptor (beta chain) was observed in a study of cytomegalovirus exposure and HLA in healthy donors. Overall study: Earlier, some 170 million T cells were analyzed, and around 100 million unique TCR beta sequences were found among them.

The CDR3 is made up of 16 amino acids. The germline V gene has CDR1 KGHSH and CDR2 LQKENI. V lost 6 bases, J lost 0 bases, and 6 bases stayed unmatched. The PCR ran on 60 Vbeta and 13 Jbeta primers. Data came from immunoSEQ multiplex PCR; TCRdb stores just in-frame clones and leaves some out. The data show about 200,000 clones, 76% seen once. Whole-study findings and limits: Available immune exposure information was restricted to CMV serostatus only. Among the CMV-associated chains, a few were confirmed in vitro as specific for CMV antigens.

This clone was recorded a few times. No antigen is known for it. Sequenced sample: PBMCs. The V and J genes are TRBV18 and TRBJ2-1; 9 bases map to TRBD1. This clonotype was sampled from a young man in good health and CMV-seronegative. The CDR3 region has the DNA TGTGCCAGCTCCCATATGACAGGGGGCTCCTACAATGAGCAGTTCTTC. Protein sequence: CASSHMTGGSYNEQFF.